Sequencing of this T cell receptor (beta chain) was carried out in a study of T cell responses to AZD1222 COVID-19 vaccine (dated by TCRdb to 2020 to 2023). Study-wide context: TCR sequencing covered fewer than 250 trial participants: 200 to 210 given two doses of AZD1222 and approximately 26 given two doses of MenACWY control vaccine. Trial participants were enrolled by age into subgroups of 18-55, 56-69 and 70-plus years, and around 140, 26 and 57 TCR-sequenced participants, respectively, were included in these subgroups. What the study reported, not specific to this receptor: Nearly half of unique spike-specific TCRs reportedly recognized epitopes outside regions mutated in the B.1.351 and B.1.1.7 variants. Participants were mostly white British, with more females than males. The authors suggested clonal diversity may have been underestimated. Conclusions about previously exposed vaccinees were limited because only five to seven AZD1222 recipients were SARS-CoV-2 seropositive at baseline. Because no day 14 peak-response samples were available, the repertoires could be characterized only after the peak T cell response. The whole spike protein was spanned by vaccine-associated CD4 TCRs, and dominant responses were seen in regions 160-218 and 743-854. The 56-69-year group was small, and its depth increase did not reach significance, likely because of low power. After two AZD1222 doses, spike-specific TCR breadth and depth were significantly higher than at day 0 and than in MenACWY recipients.

From a lookup of the germline V gene, CDR1 and CDR2 are MNHEY and SVGAGI. From the cysteine through the phenylalanine, the CDR3 covers 16 amino acids. Kept here is only the CDR3 DNA, which spans 48 bases and is read in frame from base 1. V is pruned by 2 bases and J by 4 bases, leaving 8 bases of the junction without a gene match. In the case of this clone: Its antigen is currently not known. No much larger clone is present one base from it, and per-base qualities are unavailable.

The CDR3 regions of human TCRbeta chains were subjected to immunosequencing. The original pipeline was this. Repertoire TCRs were checked for matches against a reference library of SARS-CoV-2-specific TCRs that had been generated using the MIRA antigen-specificity platform. Breadth meant the fraction of unique TCRs that were SARS-CoV-2-associated, whereas depth meant the fraction of total T cells that were SARS-CoV-2-associated. Using the MIRA data, each spike-specific TCR was mapped to the spike region that the TCR reacts to and placed in a CD4 or CD8 class. Log10-transformed breadth and depth values were compared by one-way ANOVA with Sidak's multiple comparisons tests. The clones in this table, taken by TCRdb from immuneACCESS, are in-frame only. Not every clone is retained; where verified, under half of the shortfall comes from an unresolved V gene, and the cause of the rest is unknown. The V and J calls and the clone size are those of that table, but D and trimming were determined from the DNA. Within this sample are about 93,000 clones, with 80% to 90% of them counted one time only. The ten largest clonotypes hold roughly 2.4% of the sample.

In light of the paper, this sample's time point label describes: about 28 days (+/-7) after the second vaccine dose. AZD1222 recipients whose second dose came at about 4 weeks and those whose second dose came at about 12 weeks were combined into one group, since spike-specific TCR depth and breadth did not differ between the two schedules. Vaccinee samples came from UK trials COV001 and COV002, including a single-blind randomized controlled phase 2/3 trial of AZD1222 (ChAdOx1 nCoV-19) in healthy adults. For TCRbeta chain sequencing, PBMC samples from trial participants were taken at day 0 and at day 28 after the second dose.

The starting material was peripheral blood, obtained 28 days after the second AZD1222 dose. The receptor chain draws on TRBV6-5 and TRBJ2-7, with 10 bases aligning to TRBD2. The sequence was obtained from an adult who received the AZD1222 COVID-19 vaccine. The CDR3 has the sequence CASSYDRISGRYEQYF. The sequence in DNA is TGTGCCAGCAGTTACGATCGGATTAGCGGGAGGTACGAGCAGTACTTC.